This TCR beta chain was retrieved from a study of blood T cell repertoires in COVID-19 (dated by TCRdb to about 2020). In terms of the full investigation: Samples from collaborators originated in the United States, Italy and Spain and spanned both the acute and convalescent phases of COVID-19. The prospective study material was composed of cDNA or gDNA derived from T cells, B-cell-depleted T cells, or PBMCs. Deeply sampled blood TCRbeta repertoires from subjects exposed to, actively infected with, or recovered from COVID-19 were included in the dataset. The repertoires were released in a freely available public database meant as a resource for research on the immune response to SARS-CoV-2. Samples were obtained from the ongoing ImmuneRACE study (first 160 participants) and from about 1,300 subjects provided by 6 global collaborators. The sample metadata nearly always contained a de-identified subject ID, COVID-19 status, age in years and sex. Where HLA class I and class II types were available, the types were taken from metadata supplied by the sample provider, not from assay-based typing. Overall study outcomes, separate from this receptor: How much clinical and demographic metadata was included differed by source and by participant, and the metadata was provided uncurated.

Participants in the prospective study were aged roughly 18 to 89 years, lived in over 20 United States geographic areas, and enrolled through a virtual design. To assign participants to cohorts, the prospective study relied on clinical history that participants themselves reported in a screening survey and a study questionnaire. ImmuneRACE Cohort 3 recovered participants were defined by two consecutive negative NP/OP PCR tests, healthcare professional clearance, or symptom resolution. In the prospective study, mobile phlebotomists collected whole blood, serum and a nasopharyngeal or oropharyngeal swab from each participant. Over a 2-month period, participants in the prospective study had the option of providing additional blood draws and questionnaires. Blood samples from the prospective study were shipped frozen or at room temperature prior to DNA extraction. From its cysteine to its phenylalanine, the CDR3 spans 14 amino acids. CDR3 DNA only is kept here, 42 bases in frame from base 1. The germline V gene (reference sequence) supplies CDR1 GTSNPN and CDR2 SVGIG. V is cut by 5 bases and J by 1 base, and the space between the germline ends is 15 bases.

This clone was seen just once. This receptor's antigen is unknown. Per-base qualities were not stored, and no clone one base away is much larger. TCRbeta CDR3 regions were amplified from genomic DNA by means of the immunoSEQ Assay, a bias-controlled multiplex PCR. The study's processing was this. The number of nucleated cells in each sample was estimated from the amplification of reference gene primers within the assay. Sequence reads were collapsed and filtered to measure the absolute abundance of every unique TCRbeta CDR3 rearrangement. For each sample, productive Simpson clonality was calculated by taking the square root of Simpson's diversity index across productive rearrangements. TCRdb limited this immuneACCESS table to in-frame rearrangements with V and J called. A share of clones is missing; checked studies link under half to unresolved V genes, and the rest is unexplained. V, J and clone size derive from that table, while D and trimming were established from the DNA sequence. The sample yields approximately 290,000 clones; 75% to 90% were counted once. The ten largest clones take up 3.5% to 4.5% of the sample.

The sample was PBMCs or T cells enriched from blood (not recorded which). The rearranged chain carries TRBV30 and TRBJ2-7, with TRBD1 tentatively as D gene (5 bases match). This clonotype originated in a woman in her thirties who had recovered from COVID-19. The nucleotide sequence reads TGTGCCTGGGGACATTGGGCTTCGTCCTACGAGCAGTACTTC. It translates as CAWGHWASSYEQYF.